The source of this TCR beta chain is a study of shared clonotypes between healthy human individuals. Only one count was recorded for this clone. Its antigen is undetermined. General observations from the study: As a rule, naive subsets had a larger estimated richness than memory subsets.

TCRdb keeps only in-frame clones here, not all; method: immunoSEQ multiplex PCR. The sample contains about 2 million clones, roughly 94% of which appear only once. Trimming took 10 bases from V and 4 from J, leaving 14 bases between them. CDR3 size: 12 residues. Per the germline V gene, CDR1 is SGHDT and CDR2 is YYEEEE. This clonotype was obtained from a man between 18 and 29 years old in good health. The rearrangement links TRBV5-6 to TRBJ1-2; D is ambiguous. The specimen sequenced was naive CD4+ T cells sorted from blood. Subset described: CD45RA+ positively selected. The CDR3 reads CAPHRVLYGYTF. The DNA of the CDR3 is TGTGCCCCCCATCGGGTCCTCTATGGCTACACCTTC. Full variable domain (rest looked up from reference TRBV5-6 and TRBJ1-2): DAGVTQSPTHLIKTRGQQVTLRCSPKSGHDTVSWYQQALGQGPQFIFQYYEEEERQRGNFPDRFSGHQFPNYSSELNVNALLLGDSALYLCAPHRVLYGYTFGSGTRLTVV.